The entry that follows covers one T cell receptor beta chain sequence. The CDR3 length is 14 residues. The germline V gene encodes CDR1 LGHDT and CDR2 YNNKEL (reference sequence). The use of a sample-barcoded 5' primer and a J-beta primer mix characterized a second PCR of about 7 to 12 cycles. TCRdb re-called the 5' RACE reads with MiXCR, one entry per CDR3 protein. The sample lists 800,000 to 950,000 distinct CDR3 sequences; roughly 52% were seen once. The entry originates in a study of blood T cells in healthy people across ages. The chain has TRBV3-1 and TRBJ2-4; a weak D match, TRBD1 (6 bases). The J call may be mistaken, given a closer DNA end match to TRBJ2-7. Material: blood. This receptor was obtained from a man aged 25 to 40 in good health. The CDR3 is CASSHPGTNYEQYF. The CDR3 DNA follows: TGTGCCAGCAGCCATCCCGGGACAAACTACGAGCAGTACTTC.